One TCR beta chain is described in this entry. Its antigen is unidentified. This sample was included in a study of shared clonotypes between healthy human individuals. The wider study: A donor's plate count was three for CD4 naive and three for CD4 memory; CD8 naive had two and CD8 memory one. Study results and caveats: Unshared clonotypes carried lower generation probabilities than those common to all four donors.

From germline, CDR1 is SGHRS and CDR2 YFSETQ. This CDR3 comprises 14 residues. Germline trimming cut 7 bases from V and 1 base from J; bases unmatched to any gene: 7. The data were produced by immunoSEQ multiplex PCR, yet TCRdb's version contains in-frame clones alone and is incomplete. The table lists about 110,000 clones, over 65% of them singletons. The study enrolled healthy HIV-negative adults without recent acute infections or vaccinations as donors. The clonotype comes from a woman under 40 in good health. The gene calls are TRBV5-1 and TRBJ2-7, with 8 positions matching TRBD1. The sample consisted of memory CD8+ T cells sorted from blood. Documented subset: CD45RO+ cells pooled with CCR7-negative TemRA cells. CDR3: CASGFRDRSYEQYF. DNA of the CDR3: TGCGCCAGCGGTTTCCGGGACAGGTCCTACGAGCAGTACTTC. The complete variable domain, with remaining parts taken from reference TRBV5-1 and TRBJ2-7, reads KAGVTQTPRYLIKTRGQQVTLSCSPISGHRSVSWYQQTPGQGLQFLFEYFSETQRNKGNFPGRFSGRQFSNSRSEMNVSTLELGDSALYLCASGFRDRSYEQYFGPGTRLTVT.